A single sample is the source of the 32 T cell receptor beta chains below, sequenced in a study of read filtering for tumor transcriptome and immune sequencing. This library used approximately 0.4 ug RNA and molecular barcoded adaptors spanning alpha/delta and beta/gamma chains. TCRdb re-called the reads with MiXCR, one entry per CDR3 protein. The table has 90,000 or so distinct CDR3 sequences, about 22% seen once. The sample consisted of a population of CD138-negative cells sorted from bone marrow. The receptors shown here come from a donor at least 40 years old with multiple myeloma.

V usage is TRBV5-1 and J usage is TRBJ2-7; 7 nucleotides match TRBD1. This CDR3 has 13 residues. CDR1 and CDR2 (germline): SGHRS, YFSETQ. V gave up 4 bases and J gave up 4 bases; unmatched junction bases: 5. CDR3: CASSTRDRYEQYF. CDR3 sequence (DNA): TGCGCCAGCAGCACCCGGGACAGATACGAGCAGTACTTC. Together with reference TRBV5-1 and TRBJ2-7, the CDR3 gives the full variable domain: KAGVTQTPRYLIKTRGQQVTLSCSPISGHRSVSWYQQTPGQGLQFLFEYFSETQRNKGNFPGRFSGRQFSNSRSEMNVSTLELGDSALYLCASSTRDRYEQYFGPGTRLTVT.

V gene TRBV9 combines with J gene TRBJ2-3; TRBD2 matches at 9 bases. V dropped 0 bases and J dropped 3; count of bases not matched to a gene: 2. In germline, CDR1 is SGDLS, CDR2 YYNGEE. This CDR3 comprises 15 residues. CDR3 DNA sequence: TGTGCCAGCAGCGTAGCGCTAGCGGGGACAGATACGCAGTATTTT. Translating gives CASSVALAGTDTQYF.

This clonotype was picked up many times. The chain joins TRBV5-1 to TRBJ2-3; TRBD2 matches 9 bases. V lost 2 bases and J lost 4; bases outside the gene matches: 8. The V gene's germline CDR1 is SGHRS and CDR2 YFSETQ. CDR3 size: 16 residues. In DNA form, the CDR3 reads TGCGCCAGCAGCTTTTCTAGCGGGAAACAAGCAGATACGCAGTATTTT. Protein product: CASSFSSGKQADTQYF.

By its share, this clonotype is medium-sized (0.01 to 0.1%). The chain employs TRBV12-3 or TRBV12-4 and TRBJ2-1, with TRBD1 as a possible D gene (6 bases). V lost 7 bases and J 9 bases, leaving 13 bases between the germline ends. CDR3 length: 12 amino acids. CDR3 DNA sequence: TGTGCCAGCATACTCAGGGACACTGAGCAGTTCTTC. Translation gives CASILRDTEQFF.

In this sample, this clonotype turned up many times. The V gene is TRBV5-1, the J gene TRBJ2-7, with D possibly matching TRBD1 (6 bases). Germline V CDR1 and CDR2: SGHRS, YFSETQ. Trimming removed 5 bases from V and 0 bases from J, with 12 bases in between. This CDR3 contains 14 residues. CDR3 bases: TGCGCCAGCAGGATACAGGGTAGCTCCTACGAGCAGTACTTC. Residues: CASRIQGSSYEQYF.

This clonotype was detected ten times or more. V gene TRBV29-1 combines with J gene TRBJ2-7; D may be TRBD1 (5 bases). With 7 bases removed from V and 2 bases from J, the gap between germline ends came to 9 bases. The CDR3 is 11 residues long. The V gene's germline CDR1 is SQVTM and CDR2 ANQGSEA. This CDR3 reads CSAGHTYEQYF. Written as DNA, the CDR3 is TGCAGCGCAGGACATACCTACGAGCAGTACTTC.

In its sample, this clonotype was seen many times. The gene calls are TRBV5-1 and TRBJ2-1; D gene ambiguous. Trimming cost V 5 bases and J 0 bases, with 6 bases left between them. The length of the CDR3 is 13 residues. Germline CDR1 reads SGHRS; CDR2 reads YFSETQ. The CDR3, as DNA: TGCGCCAGCAGTCCACCCTCCTACAATGAGCAGTTCTTC. Translating it yields CASSPPSYNEQFF. The full variable domain, with the rest looked up from reference TRBV5-1 and TRBJ2-1, is KAGVTQTPRYLIKTRGQQVTLSCSPISGHRSVSWYQQTPGQGLQFLFEYFSETQRNKGNFPGRFSGRQFSNSRSEMNVSTLELGDSALYLCASSPPSYNEQFFGPGTRLTVL.

This clonotype is medium-sized in the sample. V usage is TRBV10-2 and J usage is TRBJ2-3; 13 nucleotides agree with TRBD2. The V gene's germline CDR1 is WSHSY and CDR2 SAAADI. The junction had 0 bases not matched to a gene; V was cut back by 8 bases and J by 1 base. This CDR3 comprises 14 residues. CDR3 nucleotide sequence: TGCGCCAGCGGGACTAGCGGGGGCACAGATACGCAGTATTTT. Its translation is CASGTSGGTDTQYF.

As to this clonotype: At one of its ends the junction is not consistent with the germline gene, which may arise from a read error. V gene TRBV18 combines with J gene TRBJ1-1; weak D call: TRBD1 (5 bases). The CDR3 covers 13 residues. Germline CDR1 and CDR2: KGHSH and LQKENI. The CDR3 DNA sequence: TGTGCCAGCTCACACGGGGGGAGCGCTGAAGCTTCCTTT. Protein sequence: CASSHGGSAEASF. Full variable domain (missing parts from reference TRBV18 and TRBJ1-1): NAGVMQNPRHLVRRRGQEARLRCSPMKGHSHVYWYRQLPEEGLKFMVYLQKENIIDESGMPKERFSAEFPKEGPSILRIQQVVRGDSAAYFCASSHGGSAEASFGQGTRLTVV.

This clonotype was detected a few times. V is TRBV11-2 and J is TRBJ2-3; 8 nucleotides line up with TRBD2. This CDR3 region has 16 residues. V lost 1 base and J lost 2; bases outside the gene matches: 5. Germline V gene data show CDR1 as SGHAT and CDR2 as FQNNGV. The CDR3 protein is CASSLGGGTFTDTQYF. CDR3 coding DNA: TGTGCCAGCAGCTTAGGCGGGGGGACATTCACAGATACGCAGTATTTT.

This clonotype was found many times. This rearrangement joins TRBV5-1 to TRBJ2-2; D gene ambiguous. Germline CDR1 is SGHRS and CDR2 is YFSETQ. The CDR3 runs to 13 residues. Trimming left V 2 bases short and J 5 bases short, with 7 bases between. CDR3 residues: CASSFETTGELFF. The CDR3 DNA reads as TGCGCCAGCAGCTTTGAAACGACCGGGGAGCTGTTTTTT.

As to this clonotype: At one of its ends the junction is not consistent with the germline gene, which may arise from a read error. The chain recombines TRBV19 with TRBJ2-1, with D possibly TRBD1 on 6 matching bases. This CDR3 comprises 13 residues. CDR1 is LNHDA, CDR2 SQIVND, per germline (reference sequence). Written as DNA, the CDR3 is TGTGCCAGTAGTCCGAGGGGGTACAATGAGCAGTCCTTC. It specifies CASSPRGYNEQSF.

This clonotype appeared many times. The rearrangement joins TRBV29-1 to TRBJ2-7; the D gene is possibly TRBD1 (5 bases). The ends were cut back, 1 base at V and 6 bases at J, with 10 bases in the middle. The length of the CDR3 is 12 residues. Germline V lookup: CDR1 SQVTM, CDR2 ANQGSEA. The CDR3 DNA is TGCAGCGTTGAAGGGGGCTATACCGAGCAGTACTTC. Encoded protein: CSVEGGYTEQYF.

The chain is built from TRBV14 and TRBJ1-2; possible D gene TRBD1, 6 bases. The V gene's germline CDR1 is SGHDN and CDR2 FVKESK. Trimming removed 4 bases from V and 9 bases from J, with 15 bases in between. This CDR3 is built from 13 residues. CDR3 residues: CASSRDWTARYTF. The CDR3 DNA follows: TGTGCCAGCAGCCGAGACTGGACAGCTCGCTACACCTTC.

The chain employs TRBV7-9 and TRBJ2-7; no reliable D call. This CDR3 is 14 amino acids long. Trimming shortened V by 4 bases and J by 2 bases, and 12 bases separated the two germline ends. The germline gives CDR1 SEHNR, CDR2 FQNEAQ (reference sequence). The CDR3 loop is CASSSTVYAYEQYF. CDR3 DNA sequence: TGTGCCAGCAGCTCCACAGTCTACGCCTACGAGCAGTACTTC.

This clonotype has a count of ten or more. The V call is TRBV12-3 or TRBV12-4, the J call TRBJ1-1, with D tentatively TRBD1 (5 bases). Trimming took off 6 bases at V and 1 base at J, with 12 bases between the two ends. The CDR3 extends over 14 amino acids. CDR3 nucleotides: TGTGCCAGCAGGTGGGGACTCGGGAACACTGAAGCTTTCTTT. Its protein product is CASRWGLGNTEAFF.

This clonotype was detected many times. J is TRBJ2-2 and V is TRBV6-1; 8 bases are shared with TRBD1. The germline gives CDR1 MNHNS, CDR2 SASEGT. The length of the CDR3 is 16 residues. With 8 bases clipped from V and 3 bases from J, the junction kept 11 bases outside the gene matches. CDR3 in amino acids: CASGSGGARDTGELFF. The CDR3 coding sequence is TGTGCCAGCGGATCAGGGGGCGCAAGGGACACCGGGGAGCTGTTTTTT.

Details on this clonotype: A much larger clone lies a single base off, so this may be a read error. This rearrangement joins TRBV3-1 to TRBJ1-4; perhaps TRBD1 as D (5 bases). This CDR3 has 12 residues. Per the germline V gene, CDR1 is LGHDT and CDR2 is YNNKEL (reference sequence). CDR3 region: CPSRQNREKLFF. The CDR3 coding sequence is TGTCCCAGCAGACAAAACAGGGAAAAACTGTTTTTT.

This clonotype was detected ten times or more. The rearrangement joins TRBV28 to TRBJ1-1; 7 nucleotides align to TRBD1. CDR3 length: 11 amino acids. Germline loops: CDR1 MDHEN, CDR2 SYDVKM. With V trimmed by 10 bases and J by 6 bases, 5 bases remained unmatched. The CDR3 protein is CATFQGAEAFF. Here the CDR3 DNA reads TGTGCCACATTTCAGGGGGCTGAAGCTTTCTTT.

The V gene is TRBV5-1, the J gene TRBJ2-3, with D possibly matching TRBD2 (5 bases). Trimming shortened V by 4 bases and J by 6 bases, and 15 bases separated the two germline ends. The CDR3 has 14 amino acids. Germline V lookup: CDR1 SGHRS, CDR2 YFSETQ. CDR3 protein: CASSPGLSGDTQYF. CDR3 DNA: TGCGCCAGCAGCCCCGGACTGTCGGGGGATACGCAGTATTTT.

This clonotype has just a few counts. This may come from a read error, since a much larger clone is one base off. This rearrangement joins TRBV6-4 to TRBJ2-1; 8 positions match TRBD2. Germline V gives CDR1 MRHNA, CDR2 SNTAGT. CDR3 length: 14 amino acids. V shed 8 bases and J 6 bases; nucleotides not matched to a gene: 9. The CDR3 loop is CASPSIAGSNEQFF. The DNA for the CDR3 is TGTGCCAGCCCTTCGATAGCGGGAAGCAATGAGCAGTTCTTC.

This clonotype has at least ten counts. This rearrangement joins TRBV6-1 to TRBJ1-4; D is unclear. Germline CDR1 reads MNHNS; CDR2 reads SASEGT. The CDR3 is 15 amino acids. Trimming shortened V by 6 bases and J by 0 bases, and 11 bases separated the two germline ends. This chain's CDR3 is CASRITVATNEKLFF. The CDR3 DNA reads as TGTGCCAGCAGGATTACAGTTGCAACTAATGAAAAACTGTTTTTT.

This clonotype occurred many times. The chain combines TRBV7-2 with TRBJ1-5, with TRBD1 as a possible D gene (5 bases). Trimming removed 7 bases at V and 1 base at J, with 17 bases between. This CDR3 comprises 16 residues. Germline V gene lookup returns CDR1 SGHTA and CDR2 FQGNSA. For the CDR3, the DNA is TGTGCCAGCACCTCCAGGGCAGGGAGCAGCAATCAGCCCCAGCATTTT. Translating gives CASTSRAGSSNQPQHF.

This clonotype has at least ten counts. The CDR3 sequence: CASIGWDNEQFF. The CDR3 region has the DNA TGTGCCAGCATAGGGTGGGACAATGAGCAGTTCTTC. The chain uses TRBV2 and TRBJ2-1; D not resolved. Trimming pared 7 bases from V and 5 bases from J, leaving 9 bases between. In germline, CDR1 is SNHLY, CDR2 FYNNEI. The CDR3 has 12 amino acids.

This clonotype occurred many times. This chain connects TRBV7-9 to TRBJ1-2; D call uncertain. The CDR3 runs to 14 residues. In germline, CDR1 is SEHNR, CDR2 FQNEAQ (reference sequence). Trimming removed 1 base from V and 4 bases from J, with 10 bases in between. Here the CDR3 reads CASSLDAPLYGYTF. The CDR3 nucleotides read TGTGCCAGCAGCTTAGATGCCCCGCTCTATGGCTACACCTTC.

At least ten counts were recorded for this clonotype. The chain links TRBV5-1 to TRBJ2-5; 11 bases align to TRBD1. V lost 3 bases and J lost 6; bases outside the gene matches: 4. The CDR3 is made up of 14 amino acids. CDR1 SGHRS and CDR2 YFSETQ come from the germline V gene. The CDR3 DNA is TGCGCCAGCAGCTCGGGGACAGGGGGAAAGACCCAGTACTTC. Its protein product is CASSSGTGGKTQYF.

This clonotype showed up just a few times. This rearrangement joins TRBV19 to TRBJ1-4; D is possibly TRBD1 (6 bases). Germline lookup yields CDR1 LNHDA and CDR2 SQIVND (reference sequence). V was clipped by 6 bases and J by 4 bases, with 12 bases between them. The CDR3 is 14 residues long. The CDR3 nucleotides are TGTGCCAGTAGCTCCAGGGGCCTTAATGAAAAACTGTTTTTT. This translates into CASSSRGLNEKLFF. The complete variable domain, with remaining parts taken from reference TRBV19 and TRBJ1-4, reads DGGITQSPKYLFRKEGQNVTLSCEQNLNHDAMYWYRQDPGQGLRLIYYSQIVNDFQKGDIAEGYSVSREKKESFPLTVTSAQKNPTAFYLCASSSRGLNEKLFFGSGTQLSVL.

Of note for this clonotype: A much larger clone lies a single base off, so this may be a read error. This chain joins TRBV19 and TRBJ2-7, with 8 bases that match TRBD1. V lost 6 bases to trimming and J lost 7 bases; unmatched junction nucleotides: 14. Germline V gene data show CDR1 as LNHDA and CDR2 as SQIVND (reference sequence). The CDR3 consists of 15 residues. CDR3 nucleotide sequence: TGTGCCAGTAGACCGGAACAGGGGGACCCCGGGGAGCAGTACTTC. Residues: CASRPEQGDPGEQYF.

This clonotype has ten or more counts. The CDR3 spells CASQQQGWEQYF. The CDR3 coding sequence is TGTGCCAGCCAACAACAGGGTTGGGAGCAGTACTTC. The chain uses TRBV2 and TRBJ2-7; maybe TRBD1 (6 bases). The length of the CDR3 is 12 residues. The V gene's germline CDR1 is SNHLY and CDR2 FYNNEI. V dropped 8 bases and J dropped 7 bases, with 15 bases sitting between them. Complete variable domain (other parts from reference TRBV2 and TRBJ2-7): EPEVTQTPSHQVTQMGQEVILRCVPISNHLYFYWYRQILGQKVEFLVSFYNNEISEKSEIFDDQFSVERPDGSNFTLKIRSTKLEDSAMYFCASQQQGWEQYFGPGTRLTVT.

Ten or more counts support this clonotype. This rearrangement joins TRBV4-1 to TRBJ2-7; no clear D gene. Germline loops: CDR1 MGHRA, CDR2 YSYEKL. CDR3 length: 15 residues. The V end lost 0 bases, the J end lost 2 bases, and 11 bases lay between the germline ends. The CDR3 here is CASSQERTVTYEQYF. CDR3 sequence (DNA): TGCGCCAGCAGCCAAGAACGGACGGTTACCTACGAGCAGTACTTC.

Many counts were recorded for this clonotype. This chain connects TRBV4-1 to TRBJ1-4; tentative D call: TRBD1 (5 bases). This CDR3 has 12 amino acids. Trimming left V 3 bases short and J 15 bases short, with 14 bases between. CDR1 MGHRA and CDR2 YSYEKL come from the germline V gene. The CDR3 region is CASSQPWDRLFF. The CDR3 DNA follows: TGCGCCAGCAGCCAGCCCTGGGACCGATTGTTTTTT.

In this sample, this clonotype turned up a few times. V gene TRBV10-2 combines with J gene TRBJ2-2; unclear D gene. Per germline, CDR1 WSHSY and CDR2 SAAADI. V was trimmed by 8 bases and J by 6 bases, leaving 16 bases between them. CDR3 length: 14 amino acids. The CDR3 sequence is CASSAGSRPGELFF. CDR3 nucleotide sequence: TGCGCCAGCTCCGCCGGGTCCCGCCCCGGGGAGCTGTTTTTT.